These 30 T cell receptor beta chains share one sample of origin, sequenced in a study of cytomegalovirus exposure and HLA in healthy donors. PCR was performed using 60 Vbeta and 13 Jbeta primers. TCRdb keeps only in-frame clones here, not all; method: immunoSEQ multiplex PCR. The sample includes around 280,000 clones, 80% to 90% of them seen just once. Material for sequencing was PBMCs. These receptors all come from a woman aged 18-35 years in good health and CMV-seronegative.

The chain has TRBV19 and TRBJ2-2; the D gene is possibly TRBD2 (5 bases). Germline V gene lookup returns CDR1 LNHDA and CDR2 SQIVND (reference sequence). This CDR3 is 15 amino acids long. V gave up 7 bases and J gave up 3 bases, with 15 bases separating them. CDR3 nucleotide sequence: TGTGCCAGTACGGGGATGGAGCCTTACACCGGGGAGCTGTTTTTT. Residues: CASTGMEPYTGELFF. Complete variable domain (other parts from reference TRBV19 and TRBJ2-2): DGGITQSPKYLFRKEGQNVTLSCEQNLNHDAMYWYRQDPGQGLRLIYYSQIVNDFQKGDIAEGYSVSREKKESFPLTVTSAQKNPTAFYLCASTGMEPYTGELFFGEGSRLTVL.

This clone was recorded a few times. Other DNA sequences in this sample translate to the same CDR3. The CDR3: CASSYPGGTEAFF. The CDR3 coding sequence is TGTGCCAGCAGTTACCCAGGGGGCACTGAAGCTTTCTTT. The chain carries TRBV6-5 and TRBJ1-1; 7 bases fit TRBD1. The CDR3 loop spans 13 amino acids. The junction had 1 base not matched to a gene; V was cut back by 2 bases and J by 4 bases. Germline V gene data show CDR1 as MNHEY and CDR2 as SVGAGI.

This rearrangement joins TRBV6-6 to TRBJ1-1, with D perhaps matching TRBD1 (5 bases). Trimming took 5 bases from V and 0 from J, leaving 10 bases between them. CDR3 size: 14 residues. Germline CDR1 MNHNY, CDR2 SVGAGI (reference sequence). The CDR3 DNA follows: TGTGCCAGCAGTAATACAGGCCTGAACACTGAAGCTTTCTTT. The encoded protein is CASSNTGLNTEAFF.

The sample holds one count of this clone. The CDR3 DNA reads TGTGCCAGCAGTGAAGAGGGGGCTAACCCCGAAGGACCCCTCCACTTT. Translated: CASSEEGANPEGPLHF. The chain is built from TRBV2 and TRBJ1-6; 7 bases map to TRBD1. The CDR3 spans 16 residues. Germline CDR1 is SNHLY and CDR2 is FYNNEI. Trimming at V came to 1 base and at J to 12 bases, leaving 12 bases not matched to a gene.

The V gene is TRBV9, the J gene TRBJ1-4, with D perhaps TRBD1 (5 bases). Trimming pared 3 bases from V and 7 bases from J, leaving 13 bases between. Germline-derived CDR1 and CDR2 are SGDLS and YYNGEE. The CDR3 is made up of 14 amino acids. DNA of the CDR3: TGTGCCAGCAGCGGTACAGGTTATGGTGAAAAACTGTTTTTT. This sequence encodes CASSGTGYGEKLFF.

The chain uses TRBV7-8 and TRBJ1-1; no reliable D call. Germline assignment: CDR1 SGHVS and CDR2 FQNEAQ. V shed 8 bases and J shed 3 bases, with 13 bases lying between them. The CDR3 contains 13 residues. CDR3 loop: CASHLVGDTEAFF. The CDR3 region has the DNA TGTGCCAGCCATTTGGTCGGGGACACTGAAGCTTTCTTT. Full variable domain (outside the CDR3, taken from reference TRBV7-8 and TRBJ1-1): GAGVSQSPRYKVAKRGQDVALRCDPISGHVSLFWYQQALGQGPEFLTYFQNEAQLDKSGLPSDRFFAERPEGSVSTLKIQRTQQEDSAVYLCASHLVGDTEAFFGQGTRLTVV.

The V gene is TRBV5-1, the J gene TRBJ2-1; no clear D gene. Trimming stripped 4 bases from V and 9 bases from J, with 8 bases between. The CDR3 covers 11 residues. Germline V gives CDR1 SGHRS, CDR2 YFSETQ. CDR3 bases: TGCGCCAGCAGCATTTCTGTTGAGCAGTTCTTC. It yields the protein CASSISVEQFF.

The chain combines TRBV5-4 with TRBJ2-5; 8 positions match TRBD2. CDR1 and CDR2 (germline): SGHNT, YYREEE (reference sequence). The CDR3 length is 14 residues. After removal of 4 bases from V and 7 bases from J, the junction contained 9 bases not matched to a gene. DNA of the CDR3: TGTGCCAGCAGCAACGAACCCGCGGGGGGGACCCAGTACTTC. Encoded protein: CASSNEPAGGTQYF.

This chain connects TRBV27 to TRBJ2-7, with D maybe TRBD1 (5 bases). Trimming stripped 3 bases from V and 2 bases from J, with 11 bases between. Per germline, CDR1 MNHEY and CDR2 SMNVEV (reference sequence). The CDR3 is 14 residues long. The CDR3 loop is CASSLQGVTYEQYF. For the CDR3, the DNA is TGTGCCAGCAGTTTGCAGGGTGTAACCTACGAGCAGTACTTC.

The chain joins TRBV2 to TRBJ1-1; 11 nucleotides line up with TRBD1. This CDR3 has 13 amino acids. Germline V gene lookup returns CDR1 SNHLY and CDR2 FYNNEI. With 7 bases clipped from V and 5 bases from J, the junction kept 3 bases outside the gene matches. In DNA, the CDR3 is TGTGCCAGCAACGGACAGGGGGCAACTGAAGCTTTCTTT. Its protein is CASNGQGATEAFF.

The chain employs TRBV19 and TRBJ2-2; 9 nucleotides match TRBD1. Germline CDR1 reads LNHDA; CDR2 reads SQIVND (reference sequence). With V trimmed by 5 bases and J by 3 bases, 4 bases remained unmatched. The CDR3 covers 15 residues. The CDR3 region has the DNA TGTGCCAGTAGTCCTTGGACAGGGGACACCGGGGAGCTGTTTTTT. Translation gives CASSPWTGDTGELFF.

The rearrangement links TRBV19 to TRBJ1-1; 9 nucleotides align to TRBD1. Trimming removed 5 bases from V and 1 base from J; junction bases left unmatched: 8. The CDR3 is 16 amino acids. Per germline, CDR1 LNHDA and CDR2 SQIVND (reference sequence). CDR3 sequence: CASSLGTGFGNTEAFF. CDR3 nucleotide sequence: TGTGCCAGTAGTCTAGGGACAGGGTTCGGGAACACTGAAGCTTTCTTT.

This clone appeared a single time. The chain employs TRBV6-1 and TRBJ2-1; 7 nucleotides agree with TRBD2. J lost 4 bases, V lost 8 bases, and 2 bases had no gene match. From germline, CDR1 is MNHNS and CDR2 SASEGT. This CDR3 is built from 12 residues. This CDR3 is CASGGGYNEQFF. Here the CDR3 DNA reads TGTGCCAGCGGGGGGGGGTACAATGAGCAGTTCTTC.

This clone appeared once. The chain has TRBV9 and TRBJ1-1; D unresolved. Germline V gene sequence: CDR1 SGDLS, CDR2 YYNGEE. V lost 4 bases to trimming and J lost 6 bases, with 13 bases between them. This CDR3 region has 13 residues. DNA for the CDR3: TGTGCCAGCAGCTCCTCACCCGGTCCTGAAGCTTTCTTT. Its protein product is CASSSSPGPEAFF.

This chain uses TRBV30 with TRBJ2-2; 10 nucleotides line up with TRBD1. V lost 4 bases to trimming and J lost 3 bases; unmatched junction nucleotides: 8. In germline, CDR1 is GTSNPN, CDR2 SVGIG (reference sequence). This CDR3 region has 16 residues. CDR3 DNA: TGTGCCTGGACCCTTTCCGGGACAGGGGACACCGGGGAGCTGTTTTTT. This sequence encodes CAWTLSGTGDTGELFF.

The V and J genes are TRBV2 and TRBJ1-6; 8 nucleotides match TRBD1. V shed 6 bases, J shed 7 bases, and the junction held 5 bases outside the gene matches. The CDR3 length is 14 residues. Germline V CDR1 and CDR2: SNHLY, FYNNEI. CDR3 sequence: CASRGQGVNSPLHF. The CDR3, as DNA: TGTGCCAGCAGAGGACAGGGTGTGAATTCACCCCTCCACTTT.

The chain has TRBV27 and TRBJ2-3; tentative D call: TRBD2 (5 bases). Germline values: CDR1 MNHEY, CDR2 SMNVEV (reference sequence). The CDR3 covers 16 residues. V was cut by 7 bases and J by 5 bases, with 22 bases left in between. In DNA, the CDR3 is TGTGCCAGCATTTCTAGGACGGACTCCCCCCAAGATACGCAGTATTTT. Translating gives CASISRTDSPQDTQYF.

The gene calls are TRBV4-2 and TRBJ2-7; 10 bases map to TRBD2. Per the germline V gene, CDR1 is LGHNA and CDR2 is YNFKEQ. There are 17 residues in the CDR3. Unmatched junction bases numbered 9, after V lost 0 bases and J lost 4 bases. The CDR3 nucleotides read TGTGCCAGCAGCCAAGATACTTCTAGCGGGGGTAAATACGAGCAGTACTTC. Protein product: CASSQDTSSGGKYEQYF.

This clone was counted once. This chain uses TRBV6-1 with TRBJ1-2, with D hard to call. CDR3 length: 12 residues. V shed 6 bases and J shed 1 base, with 6 bases lying between them. Germline CDR1 and CDR2: MNHNS and SASEGT. In DNA, the CDR3 is TGTGCCAGCAGCCTATATAACTATGGCTACACCTTC. The encoded protein is CASSLYNYGYTF.

This chain links TRBV6-5 with TRBJ1-3, with D possibly being TRBD1 (5 bases). Germline V gene lookup returns CDR1 MNHEY and CDR2 SVGAGI. CDR3 length: 15 residues. V lost 3 bases and J 1 base, leaving 10 bases between the germline ends. CDR3 in amino acids: CASSYDDSSGNTIYF. In DNA, the CDR3 is TGTGCCAGCAGTTATGACGACAGTTCTGGAAACACCATATATTTT.

The chain joins TRBV5-1 to TRBJ2-7, with TRBD2 identical over 9 bases. The CDR3 length is 16 residues. V was clipped by 3 bases and J by 0 bases; unmatched bases: 7. Germline V CDR1 and CDR2: SGHRS, YFSETQ. The CDR3 is CASSSLAGGFSYEQYF. The CDR3 nucleotides are TGCGCCAGCAGCTCCTTGGCGGGAGGGTTCTCCTACGAGCAGTACTTC.

The chain uses TRBV12-5 and TRBJ1-2; the D is unclear. The CDR3 totals 15 residues. The germline V gene encodes CDR1 LGHNT and CDR2 FRNRAP. V lost 8 bases and J 6 bases, leaving 22 bases between the germline ends. CDR3 sequence: CASTPRDGAINGYTF. The CDR3 DNA sequence: TGTGCTAGTACCCCTCGAGACGGAGCAATAAATGGCTACACCTTC.

The chain is built from TRBV7-9 and TRBJ2-5, with TRBD1 as a possible D gene (6 bases). Germline V gives CDR1 SEHNR, CDR2 FQNEAQ (reference sequence). The CDR3 totals 12 residues. V was clipped by 8 bases and J by 5 bases, with 12 bases between them. DNA for the CDR3: TGTGCCAGCCAGGGGACGGGGGAGACCCAGTACTTC. Its protein product is CASQGTGETQYF.

For this clone: The sample carries other DNA sequences with the same CDR3. V is TRBV7-2 and J is TRBJ2-1; D is ambiguous. CDR3 length: 13 residues. Germline-derived CDR1 and CDR2 are SGHTA and FQGNSA. V was cut by 5 bases and J by 0 bases, with 5 bases left in between. This chain's CDR3 is CASSLSSYNEQFF. The CDR3 coding sequence is TGTGCCAGCAGCCTCAGCTCCTACAATGAGCAGTTCTTC.

This clone was detected only a few times. This chain connects TRBV12-5 to TRBJ2-1; D not certain. The V and J ends lost 5 bases and 1 base respectively, with 15 bases between them. The germline CDR1 and CDR2 sequences are LGHNT and FRNRAP. The length of the CDR3 is 16 residues. The CDR3 nucleotides are TGTGCTAGTGGTCCTCCCCGACACCGTTCCTACAATGAGCAGTTCTTC. It yields the protein CASGPPRHRSYNEQFF.

About this clone itself: Other DNA sequences of this sample code for an identical CDR3. The J gene is TRBJ1-2, the V gene TRBV19, with D possibly matching TRBD1 (5 bases). Germline assignment: CDR1 LNHDA and CDR2 SQIVND (reference sequence). The V and J ends lost 8 bases and 8 bases respectively, with 9 bases between them. The CDR3 consists of 10 residues. Here the CDR3 DNA reads TGTGCCAGTCGGGGGTCCGGCTACACCTTC. This translates into CASRGSGYTF.

In DNA form, the CDR3 reads TGTGCCACCAGCAGAGGGGCAGGGTCTAACTATGGCTACACCTTC. Translating it yields CATSRGAGSNYGYTF. The V call is TRBV15, the J call TRBJ1-2; the D gene is possibly TRBD1 (5 bases). V was pared by 1 base and J by 0 bases, with 9 bases between. Germline lookup yields CDR1 LNHNV and CDR2 YYDKDF (reference sequence). This CDR3 has 15 residues.

The DNA for the CDR3 is TGTGCCAGCAGCCAAGTTGAAACGGGACTGCCCAGCTCCTACGAGCAGTACTTC. The encoded protein is CASSQVETGLPSSYEQYF. This chain uses TRBV14 with TRBJ2-7, with a tentative D call TRBD2 (6 bases). Trimming stripped 1 base from V and 0 bases from J, with 19 bases between. The CDR3 loop spans 18 amino acids. Germline V gene lookup returns CDR1 SGHDN and CDR2 FVKESK.

The gene calls are TRBV5-1 and TRBJ2-1; D is possibly TRBD2 (7 bases). Trimming removed 2 bases from V and 12 bases from J, with 21 bases in between. CDR1 is SGHRS, CDR2 YFSETQ, per germline. The CDR3 runs 15 residues. The DNA of the CDR3 is TGCGCCAGCAGCTTAAGTGGGGGGGGCGAGATCGGGCAGTTCTTC. This gives the protein CASSLSGGGEIGQFF.

This clone was observed a single time. The chain is built from TRBV5-4 and TRBJ2-1, with TRBD1 identical over 8 bases. There are 16 residues in the CDR3. The V gene's germline CDR1 is SGHNT and CDR2 YYREEE (reference sequence). V lost 3 bases to trimming and J lost 6 bases; unmatched junction nucleotides: 11. As DNA, the CDR3 is TGTGCCAGCAGCTCCCACGGACAGGGAGTGGTCAATGAGCAGTTCTTC. Translated: CASSSHGQGVVNEQFF. Looking up the rest from reference TRBV5-4 and TRBJ2-1 gives the full variable domain: ETGVTQSPTHLIKTRGQQVTLRCSSQSGHNTVSWYQQALGQGPQFIFQYYREEENGRGNFPPRFSGLQFPNYSSELNVNALELDDSALYLCASSSHGQGVVNEQFFGPGTRLTVL.